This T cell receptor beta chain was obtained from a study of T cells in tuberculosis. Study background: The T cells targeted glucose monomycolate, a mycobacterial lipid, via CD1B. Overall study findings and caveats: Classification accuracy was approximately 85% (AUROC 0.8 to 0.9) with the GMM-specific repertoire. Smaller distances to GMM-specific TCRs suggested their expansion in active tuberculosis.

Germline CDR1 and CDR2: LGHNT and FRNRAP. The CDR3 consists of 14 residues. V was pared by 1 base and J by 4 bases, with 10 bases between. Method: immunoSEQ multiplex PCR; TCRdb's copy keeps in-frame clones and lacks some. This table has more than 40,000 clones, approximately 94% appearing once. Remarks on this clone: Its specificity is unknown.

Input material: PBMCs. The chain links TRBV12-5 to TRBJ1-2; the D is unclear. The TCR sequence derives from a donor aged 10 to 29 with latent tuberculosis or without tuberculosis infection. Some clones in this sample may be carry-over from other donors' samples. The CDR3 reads CASGLAPSFYGYTF. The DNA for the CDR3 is TGTGCTAGTGGTTTGGCCCCGTCCTTCTATGGCTACACCTTC.